The next 8 T cell receptor beta chains were all read from a single sample in a study of CD8+ T cells in alopecia areata. cDNA prepared by RNA extraction and subsequent reverse transcription served as the template for sequencing. Produced via immunoSEQ multiplex PCR; TCRdb's table is partial and in-frame only. The sample lists 100,000 to 150,000 clones; under 65% were seen once. Treatment here: oral pan-JAK inhibitor, 5-10 mg twice daily. The sample in question was CD4+ T cells sorted from blood, obtained at week 4, from a patient treated with tofacitinib. The receptors were sampled from a human donor with alopecia areata.

This clone was detected a few times. The chain links TRBV23-1 to TRBJ2-7; D perhaps matches TRBD1 (5 bases). TRBV23-1 is treated as an ORF (open reading frame) with a function not yet certain. The CDR3 consists of 15 residues. V lost 2 bases to trimming and J lost 1 base, with 12 bases between them. The CDR3 protein is CASSQLQGGSYEQYF. DNA of the CDR3: TGCGCCAGCAGTCAACTGCAGGGCGGTTCCTACGAGCAGTACTTC.

This clone has just a few counts. The V call is TRBV7-9, the J call TRBJ1-1; possibly TRBD1 for D (6 bases). Trimming removed 5 bases at V and 1 base at J, with 8 bases between. Looked up from germline, CDR1 is SEHNR and CDR2 is FQNEAQ (reference sequence). The CDR3 is 13 residues long. The CDR3 bases are TGTGCCAGCAGCGCAGGGGCGAACACTGAAGCTTTCTTT. Translation: CASSAGANTEAFF.

The gene calls are TRBV30 and TRBJ2-2, with a possible D match to TRBD2 (5 bases). CDR3 length equals 16 residues. Germline assignment: CDR1 GTSNPN and CDR2 SVGIG (reference sequence). V was pared by 0 bases and J by 6 bases, with 17 bases between. The CDR3 spells CAWSVRGLAVSGELFF. CDR3 coding DNA: TGTGCCTGGAGTGTACGTGGGCTAGCCGTATCCGGGGAGCTGTTTTTT.

This clone was counted once. CDR3 amino acids: CASSQSREPDNSPLHF. The CDR3 DNA sequence: TGCGCCAGCAGTCAATCGAGGGAACCGGATAATTCACCCCTCCACTTT. V gene TRBV23-1 combines with J gene TRBJ1-6; D uncertain. TRBV23-1 is recorded as an ORF, its role being uncertain. V gave up 0 bases and J gave up 5 bases, with 11 bases separating them. CDR3 length equals 16 residues.

The chain employs TRBV29-1 and TRBJ2-3; D gene uncertain. The CDR3 sequence is 12 residues long. Trimming shortened V by 7 bases and J by 6 bases, and 14 bases separated the two germline ends. The germline V gene encodes CDR1 SQVTM and CDR2 ANQGSEA. For the CDR3, the DNA is TGCAGCGCAAGAAAGACCACGGATACGCAGTATTTT. It specifies CSARKTTDTQYF.

This sequence joins TRBV28 and TRBJ2-3; D is perhaps TRBD2 (6 bases). Germline CDR1 and CDR2: MDHEN and SYDVKM. Trimming cost V 7 bases and J 4 bases, with 15 bases left between them. This CDR3 region has 14 residues. The CDR3 region is CASTWASESDTQYF. The DNA for the CDR3 is TGTGCCAGCACGTGGGCTAGCGAGTCAGATACGCAGTATTTT.

This clone was counted a few times. The gene calls are TRBV2 and TRBJ1-1; D is unresolved. The germline V gene encodes CDR1 SNHLY and CDR2 FYNNEI. The CDR3 contains 13 residues. Trimming shortened V by 6 bases and J by 1 base, and 9 bases separated the two germline ends. CDR3: CASSVDGNTEAFF. Here the CDR3 DNA reads TGTGCCAGCAGCGTTGACGGGAACACTGAAGCTTTCTTT.

The rearrangement uses TRBV29-1 and TRBJ2-3; no reliable D call. The CDR3 loop spans 13 amino acids. V lost 6 bases, J lost 6 bases, and 16 bases lay in between. The germline V gene encodes CDR1 SQVTM and CDR2 ANQGSEA. The CDR3 is CSVRTRLTDTQYF. CDR3 bases: TGCAGCGTGAGGACGCGACTTACCGATACGCAGTATTTT.